This is a list of T cell receptor beta chains from one sample in a study of cytomegalovirus exposure and HLA in healthy donors. The assay was immunoSEQ multiplex PCR, and TCRdb's table has in-frame clones only and misses some. The data hold around 74,000 clones, with less than 80% observed a single time. The source material was PBMCs. These receptors originate from a man aged 30 to 45 in good health and CMV-seronegative. The CDR3 runs from the conserved cysteine through the conserved F or W. A D gene is named only where the DNA matches it firmly. The size of a clone is reported for some rows only, either as once, few or many, or as a class for expanded clones.

clone size,J gene,V gene,D gene,CDR3 DNA,CDR3 protein
.,TRBJ1-6,TRBV7-2,TRBD1,TGTGCCAGCAGCTGGGGACAGGGGTATTCACCCCTCCACTTT,CASSWGQGYSPLHF
.,TRBJ1-2,TRBV14,.,TGTGCCAGCAGCCAAGTCTCTTCTCTAGATTGGAACTATGGCTACACCTTC,CASSQVSSLDWNYGYTF
few,TRBJ2-3,TRBV6-1,TRBD2,TGTGCCAGCCTAGCGGGAGTAGGGGCAGATACGCAGTATTTT,CASLAGVGADTQYF
.,TRBJ1-5,TRBV28,.,TGTGCCAGCAGTTTATACCGACTACGACAGGCGAACAATCAGCCCCAGCATTTT,CASSLYRLRQANNQPQHF
.,TRBJ1-5,TRBV30,.,TGTGCCTGGAGTGTAGCCCGGCAGGGACTTAGCTATAGCAATCAGCCCCAGCATTTT,CAWSVARQGLSYSNQPQHF
.,TRBJ2-1,TRBV28,.,TGTGCCAGCAGTTCTCCCCTTGTTACTAGCCGCGGTGAGCAGTTCTTC,CASSSPLVTSRGEQFF
.,TRBJ2-3,TRBV2,TRBD2,TGTGCCAGCAGGGGGACTAGCGGGAGAGATACGCAGTATTTT,CASRGTSGRDTQYF
.,TRBJ2-5,TRBV5-4,.,TGTGCCAGCAGCTTGCCGGGAGATTTGGGGGAGACCCAGTACTTC,CASSLPGDLGETQYF
.,TRBJ2-7,TRBV6-5,.,TGTGCCAGCAGTTTTGGGACACCCTCCTACGAGCAGTACTTC,CASSFGTPSYEQYF
.,TRBJ2-1,TRBV2,.,TGTGCCAGCAGGTGGGGAGCGCCTAATGAGCAGTTCTTC,CASRWGAPNEQFF
.,TRBJ1-4,TRBV28,TRBD1,TGTGCCAGCAGCAAGAGACAGGGGCTTGAAAAACTGTTTTTT,CASSKRQGLEKLFF
once,TRBJ2-1,TRBV7-6,TRBD2,TGTGCCAGCAGCTTGTTAGCGGGTTCCTACAATGAGCAGTTCTTC,CASSLLAGSYNEQFF
.,TRBJ2-5,TRBV15,.,TGTGCCACCAGCACCTACGGGACTTCCCAAGAGACCCAGTACTTC,CATSTYGTSQETQYF
.,TRBJ2-7,TRBV6-5,.,TGTGCCAGCAGTTACTCCCACGGGTTCTCCTACGAGCAGTACTTC,CASSYSHGFSYEQYF
.,TRBJ2-1,TRBV2,TRBD2,TGTGCCAGCAGACGTCAAGCGGGAGGGGATAATGAGCAGTTCTTC,CASRRQAGGDNEQFF
.,TRBJ1-1,TRBV18,.,TGTGCCAGCTCACCACTCCCTACGCCCGAGAACACTGAAGCTTTCTTT,CASSPLPTPENTEAFF
.,TRBJ1-4,TRBV30,.,TGTGCCTGGTCTCGGGGATCGAATGAAAAACTGTTTTTT,CAWSRGSNEKLFF
.,TRBJ2-7,TRBV27,TRBD2,TGTGCCAGCAGTTTTGGCGGGAGCCTCTACGAGCAGTACTTC,CASSFGGSLYEQYF
.,TRBJ1-5,TRBV6-5,.,TGTGCCAGCAGTTATGCAGGGACTCATCAGCCCCAGCATTTT,CASSYAGTHQPQHF
.,TRBJ1-2,TRBV18,.,TGTGCCAGCTCCCCGGGACAAGGAGGCTACACCTTC,CASSPGQGGYTF
.,TRBJ1-4,TRBV13,.,TGTGCCAGCAGCTCGGGAACAAATGAAAAACTGTTTTTT,CASSSGTNEKLFF
.,TRBJ1-2,TRBV7-2,.,TGTGCCAGCAGCTACGGAATAAAGTTAGATGGAGGCTACACCTTT,CASSYGIKLDGGYTF